A single sample gave rise to the 10 T cell receptor beta chains below, sequenced in a study of metastatic and nonmetastatic thyroid tumors (dated by TCRdb to the early 2020s). None of the patients had been given any treatment before thyroid surgery. The library relied on PCR. Sequenced using an Illumina HiSeq 4000. TCRdb reprocessing: public reads trimmed at Q25 with fastp, clones called with MiXCR, in-frame beta chains kept. The sample table contains 6,400 or so clones; only one count was recorded for approximately 31% of them. About a fifth of the sample rests with the top ten. Sequencing used tumor tissue. These receptors all come from a female donor with papillary thyroid cancer or a benign thyroid nodule (not recorded which). Some clones in this sample may be carry-over from other donors' samples.

The chain links TRBV20-1 to TRBJ2-3; 15 nucleotides match TRBD2. Trimming took 6 bases from V and 9 from J; bases not matched to a gene: 7. The germline CDR1 and CDR2 sequences are DFQATT and SNEGSKA (reference sequence). The CDR3 has 14 amino acids. In nucleotides, the CDR3 is TGCAGTGCCAGGACTAGCGGGAGGGAGAGGACGCAGTATTTT. This translates into CSARTSGRERTQYF.

This chain joins TRBV6-5 and TRBJ2-7, with TRBD1 matching 9 bases. CDR3 size: 15 residues. Looked up from germline, CDR1 is MNHEY and CDR2 is SVGAGI. V shed 5 bases and J 4 bases; nucleotides not matched to a gene: 9. The CDR3 loop reads CASSHTQGAGYEQYF. CDR3 nucleotide sequence: TGTGCCAGCAGTCACACACAGGGGGCGGGTTACGAGCAGTACTTC.

V is TRBV28 and J is TRBJ2-7; 12 bases are a match to TRBD2. CDR3 size: 15 residues. Trimming removed 6 bases from V and 4 bases from J; junction bases left unmatched: 7. Per the germline V gene, CDR1 is MDHEN and CDR2 is SYDVKM. The CDR3 is CASSAPGLAGYEQYF. CDR3 DNA sequence: TGTGCCAGCAGCGCTCCGGGACTAGCGGGTTACGAGCAGTACTTC.

V usage is TRBV6-2 or TRBV6-3 and J usage is TRBJ2-3, with 13 bases aligning to TRBD2. This CDR3 is built from 15 residues. From germline, CDR1 is MNHEY and CDR2 SVGEGT. J lost 5 bases, V lost 4 bases, and 3 bases had no gene match. DNA for the CDR3: TGTGCCAGCAGTTTACTAGCGGGAGGGCAAGATACGCAGTATTTT. Residues: CASSLLAGGQDTQYF.

This clone was seen only a few times. The gene calls are TRBV19 and TRBJ2-5; D ambiguous. The CDR3 runs to 11 residues. The germline V and J ends were trimmed by 4 bases and 5 bases, with 5 bases remaining between them. Looked up from germline, CDR1 is LNHDA and CDR2 is SQIVND (reference sequence). CDR3 in DNA: TGTGCCAGTAGTAACGTGGAGACCCAGTACTTC. This sequence encodes CASSNVETQYF.

V is TRBV20-1 and J is TRBJ2-1; D perhaps matches TRBD2 (6 bases). This CDR3 region has 19 residues. Germline V CDR1 and CDR2: DFQATT, SNEGSKA (reference sequence). Trimming left V 6 bases short and J 4 bases short, with 31 bases between. Written as DNA, the CDR3 is TGCAGTGCAGAGTCCGGGACGGGGGAGCCGATGGTGACATACAATGAGCAGTTCTTC. This gives the protein CSAESGTGEPMVTYNEQFF.

V gene TRBV6-2 or TRBV6-3 combines with J gene TRBJ2-6; maybe TRBD1 (5 bases). Trimming stripped 7 bases from V and 2 bases from J, with 15 bases between. Looked up from germline, CDR1 is MNHEY and CDR2 is SVGEGT. This CDR3 region has 16 residues. CDR3 coding DNA: TGTGCCAGCATTCGAGGACACTCCCCTGGGGCCAACGTCCTGACTTTC. Its protein product is CASIRGHSPGANVLTF.

This clone has only a few counts. The chain has TRBV15 and TRBJ1-3, with a possible D match to TRBD1 (5 bases). Germline V gives CDR1 LNHNV, CDR2 YYDKDF (reference sequence). The CDR3 runs 15 residues. V shed 3 bases and J shed 3 bases, with 12 bases lying between them. The CDR3 bases are TGTGCCACCAGCAGTCTGTCAGGGATTGGAAACACCATATATTTT. It is translated as CATSSLSGIGNTIYF.

Comments on this clone: At one end the junction does not follow the germline gene, possibly because of a read error. The chain has TRBV6-1 and TRBJ2-7; 7 bases are a match to TRBD1. CDR3 size: 15 residues. Germline CDR1 and CDR2: MNHNS and SASEGT. DNA of the CDR3: TGTGCCACCAACAGGGGAGAATCCAACCGGTACGATCAGTACTTC. Protein: CATNRGESNRYDQYF.

This clone is medium-sized in the sample. The chain carries TRBV27 and TRBJ2-5, with D unresolved. Between the trimmed V and J ends, which lost 6 bases and 1 base, there was a span of 0 bases. Germline loops: CDR1 MNHEY, CDR2 SMNVEV (reference sequence). This CDR3 has 10 residues. The CDR3 loop reads CASSQETQYF. The CDR3 nucleotides are TGTGCCAGCAGCCAAGAGACCCAGTACTTC.